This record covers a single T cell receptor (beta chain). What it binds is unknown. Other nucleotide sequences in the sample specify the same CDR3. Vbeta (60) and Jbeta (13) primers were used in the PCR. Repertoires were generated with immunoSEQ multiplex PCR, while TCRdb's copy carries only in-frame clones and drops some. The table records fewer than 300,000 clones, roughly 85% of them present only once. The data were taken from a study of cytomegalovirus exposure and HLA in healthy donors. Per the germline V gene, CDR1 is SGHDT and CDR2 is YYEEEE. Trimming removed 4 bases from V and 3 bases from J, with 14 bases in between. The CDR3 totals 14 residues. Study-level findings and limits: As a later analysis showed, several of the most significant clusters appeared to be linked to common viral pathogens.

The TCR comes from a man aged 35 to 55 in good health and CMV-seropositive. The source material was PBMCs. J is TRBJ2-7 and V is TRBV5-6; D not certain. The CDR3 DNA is TGTGCCAGCAGCCTGGAGCTAGTCTTCTACGAGCAGTACTTC. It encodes CASSLELVFYEQYF.